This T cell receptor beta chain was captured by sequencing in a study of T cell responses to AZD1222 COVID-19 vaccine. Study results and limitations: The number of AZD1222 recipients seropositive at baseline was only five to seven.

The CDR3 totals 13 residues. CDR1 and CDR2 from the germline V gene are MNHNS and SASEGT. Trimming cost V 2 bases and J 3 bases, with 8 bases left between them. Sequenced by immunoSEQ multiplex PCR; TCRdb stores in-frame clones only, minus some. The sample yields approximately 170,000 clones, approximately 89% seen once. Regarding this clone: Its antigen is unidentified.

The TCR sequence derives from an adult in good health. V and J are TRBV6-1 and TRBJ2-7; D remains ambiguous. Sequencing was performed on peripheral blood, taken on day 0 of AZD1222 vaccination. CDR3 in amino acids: CASSERGSYEQYF. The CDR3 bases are TGTGCCAGCAGTGAAAGAGGCAGCTACGAGCAGTACTTC.